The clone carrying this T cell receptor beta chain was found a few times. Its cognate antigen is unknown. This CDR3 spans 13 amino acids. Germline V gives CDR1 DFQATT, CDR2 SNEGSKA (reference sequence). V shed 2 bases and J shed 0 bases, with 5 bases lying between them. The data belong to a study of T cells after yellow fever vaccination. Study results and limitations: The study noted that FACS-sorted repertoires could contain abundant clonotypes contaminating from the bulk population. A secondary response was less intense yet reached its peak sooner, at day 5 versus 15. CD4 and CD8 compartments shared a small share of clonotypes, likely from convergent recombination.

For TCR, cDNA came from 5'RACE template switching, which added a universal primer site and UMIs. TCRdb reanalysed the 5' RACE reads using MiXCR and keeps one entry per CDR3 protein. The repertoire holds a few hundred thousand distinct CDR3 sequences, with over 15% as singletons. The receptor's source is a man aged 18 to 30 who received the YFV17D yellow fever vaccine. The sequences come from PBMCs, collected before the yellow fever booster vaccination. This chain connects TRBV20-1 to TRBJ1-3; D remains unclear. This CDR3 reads CSARRASGNTIYF. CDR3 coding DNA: TGCAGTGCTAGACGGGCCTCTGGAAACACCATATATTTT.